This T cell receptor beta chain was found in a study of neurological immune-mediated disorders. This clonotype was recorded a few times. One junction end does not reproduce the germline sequence, and a read error may be involved. Time point denoted: longitudinal time-point 1 (baseline). Each CDR3 protein is one row after TCRdb ran MiXCR on the 5' RACE reads. The data contain 35,000 to 45,000 distinct CDR3 sequences, around 2.9% of them singletons. The germline gives CDR1 SNHLY, CDR2 FYNNEI. The CDR3 runs to 15 residues. Sequencing input: PBMCs. The V and J genes are TRBV2 and TRBJ2-1; D may correspond to TRBD1 or TRBD2 (6 bases each). The clonotype comes from a woman aged 60-75 years with multiple sclerosis. CDR3 DNA: TGTGCCAGCAGTGTGAGAAGGGGGGATTACAACGAGCAGTTCTTC. Encoded protein: CASSVRRGDYNEQFF.